What follows are 31 T cell receptor beta chains derived from one specimen sequenced in a study of shared clonotypes between healthy human individuals. The assay was immunoSEQ multiplex PCR, and TCRdb's table has in-frame clones only and misses some. The sample yields 2 million to 2.5 million clones, roughly 95% seen once. The sample consisted of naive CD4+ T cells sorted from blood. Subset indicated: CD45RA+ positively selected. These receptors were collected from a man aged 18-30 years in good health.

The DNA of the CDR3 is TGTGCCAGCAGACGGGACTATATCACAGATACGCAGTATTTT. Residues: CASRRDYITDTQYF. The chain recombines TRBV5-4 with TRBJ2-3; TRBD2 agrees at 7 bases. Germline V CDR1 and CDR2: SGHNT, YYREEE (reference sequence). CDR3 length equals 14 residues. With 5 bases clipped from V and 2 bases from J, the junction kept 5 bases outside the gene matches.

The chain combines TRBV29-1 with TRBJ2-3, with a tentative D call TRBD2 (7 bases). Trimming took 6 bases from V and 2 from J, leaving 18 bases between them. Germline values: CDR1 SQVTM, CDR2 ANQGSEA. CDR3 length: 15 amino acids. The CDR3 coding sequence is TGCAGCGTGAACGTCCTCGGGGGGCCCACAGATACGCAGTATTTT. It yields the protein CSVNVLGGPTDTQYF.

This chain joins TRBV4-2 and TRBJ1-3, with TRBD1 identical over 9 bases. The V and J ends lost 5 bases and 0 bases, in that order; junction bases with no gene match: 17. The CDR3 spans 20 residues. Germline values: CDR1 LGHNA, CDR2 YNFKEQ. In nucleotides, the CDR3 is TGTGCCAGCAGCTACTGGGGACAGGGCCCCACCTTTAGCTCTGGAAACACCATATATTTT. Amino acids: CASSYWGQGPTFSSGNTIYF.

The chain couples TRBV7-9 to TRBJ2-2; D gene unclear. V was clipped by 0 bases and J by 8 bases, with 19 bases between them. The CDR3 length is 17 residues. Germline CDR1 SEHNR, CDR2 FQNEAQ (reference sequence). CDR3 DNA sequence: TGTGCCAGCAGCTTAGCGTGGAAAGGTTCTAGTGCGGGGGAGCTGTTTTTT. Translated: CASSLAWKGSSAGELFF.

The rearrangement uses TRBV10-1 and TRBJ2-2, with D unresolved. The CDR3 extends over 13 amino acids. Germline CDR1 and CDR2: WNHNN and SYGVQD (reference sequence). V lost 4 bases and J 0 bases, leaving 3 bases between the germline ends. Here the CDR3 DNA reads TGCGCCAGCAGTGTCCCGAACACCGGGGAGCTGTTTTTT. It encodes CASSVPNTGELFF.

This chain joins TRBV10-3 and TRBJ1-1; D is possibly TRBD1 (5 bases). Trimming shortened V by 5 bases and J by 1 base, and 11 bases separated the two germline ends. Germline-derived CDR1 and CDR2 are ENHRY and SYGVKD. This CDR3 contains 14 residues. CDR3 sequence reads: CAISKQDPNTEAFF. CDR3 in DNA: TGTGCCATCAGTAAACAGGATCCGAACACTGAAGCTTTCTTT.

This clone was detected once. The V gene is TRBV25-1, the J gene TRBJ2-6, with D unclear. Deletions cut 7 bases from V and 1 base from J, with 5 bases between. This CDR3 comprises 13 residues. Germline values: CDR1 MGHDK, CDR2 SYGVNS. In nucleotides, the CDR3 is TGTGCCAGCATTAAGTCTGGGGCCAACGTCCTGACTTTC. Its translation is CASIKSGANVLTF.

This chain uses TRBV19 with TRBJ2-3; 7 positions agree with TRBD1. V shed 5 bases and J 2 bases; nucleotides not matched to a gene: 4. The CDR3 runs 14 residues. Germline V lookup: CDR1 LNHDA, CDR2 SQIVND (reference sequence). The CDR3 DNA sequence: TGTGCCAGTAGTCCGGGACAGCCCACAGATACGCAGTATTTT. The encoded protein is CASSPGQPTDTQYF.

As regards this clone: Other nucleotide sequences from this sample produce the same CDR3. The CDR3 nucleotides are TGTGCCTGGAGTCGGACAGATACGCAGTATTTT. Its translation is CAWSRTDTQYF. The V call is TRBV30, the J call TRBJ2-3; no clear D. V was cut by 2 bases and J by 3 bases, with 3 bases left in between. Germline CDR1 is GTSNPN and CDR2 is SVGIG (reference sequence). The CDR3 runs to 11 residues.

In this sample, this clone turned up once. J is TRBJ2-2 and V is TRBV12-2; the D segment call TRBD2 is taken from the table without a DNA check. TRBV12-2 is assigned pseudogene status. The CDR3 has 17 residues. The CDR3 coding sequence is TGTGCAAGTCGCTTAACCTCGGGACTACCGAACACCGGGGAGCTGTTTTTT. Its protein product is CASRLTSGLPNTGELFF.

The chain has TRBV9 and TRBJ1-4; D uncertain. Germline loops: CDR1 SGDLS, CDR2 YYNGEE. V lost 0 bases and J 3 bases, leaving 9 bases between the germline ends. This CDR3 is 15 amino acids long. CDR3 DNA: TGTGCCAGCAGCGTAGGAAGGGTTTCTAATGAAAAACTGTTTTTT. It translates to CASSVGRVSNEKLFF.

The chain is built from TRBV2 and TRBJ1-2; unclear D gene. This CDR3 comprises 12 residues. Trimming took 5 bases from V and 4 from J, leaving 8 bases between them. Germline V CDR1 and CDR2: SNHLY, FYNNEI. Written as DNA, the CDR3 is TGTGCCAGCAGTCCCGACACCTATGGCTACACCTTC. Protein sequence: CASSPDTYGYTF.

V usage is TRBV9 and J usage is TRBJ2-1; D call uncertain. The CDR3 totals 14 residues. The ends were cut back, 3 bases at V and 5 bases at J, with 12 bases in the middle. Looked up from germline, CDR1 is SGDLS and CDR2 is YYNGEE. CDR3 in DNA: TGTGCCAGCAGCGCCCTGGACCTAAACAATGAGCAGTTCTTC. It translates to CASSALDLNNEQFF.

The chain carries TRBV7-9 and TRBJ2-1; D might be TRBD1 (5 bases). From germline, CDR1 is SEHNR and CDR2 FQNEAQ (reference sequence). The V end was cut by 3 bases, the J end by 9 bases, with 9 bases between. The CDR3 contains 12 residues. CDR3 sequence reads: CASSFRESEQFF. Written as DNA, the CDR3 is TGTGCCAGCAGCTTCAGGGAAAGTGAGCAGTTCTTC.

The chain employs TRBV30 and TRBJ2-3; TRBD2 matches 8 bases. The germline gives CDR1 GTSNPN, CDR2 SVGIG (reference sequence). With V trimmed by 4 bases and J by 4 bases, 1 base remained unmatched. The CDR3 length is 12 residues. CDR3 nucleotide sequence: TGTGCCTGGACTAGCGGGTCAGATACGCAGTATTTT. Its protein is CAWTSGSDTQYF. Based on the CDR3 plus reference TRBV30 and TRBJ2-3, the full variable domain is SQTIHQWPATLVQPVGSPLSLECTVEGTSNPNLYWYRQAAGRGLQLLFYSVGIGQISSEVPQNLSASRPQDRQFILSSKKLLLSDSGFYLCAWTSGSDTQYFGPGTRLTVL.

The V gene is TRBV9, the J gene TRBJ2-5; TRBD2 matches at 11 bases. CDR1 is SGDLS, CDR2 YYNGEE, per germline. The junction had 8 bases not matched to a gene; V was cut back by 3 bases and J by 4 bases. The CDR3 totals 16 residues. In nucleotides, the CDR3 is TGTGCCAGCAGCGGGACTAGCGGGCAACCTCCAGAGACCCAGTACTTC. The encoded protein is CASSGTSGQPPETQYF.

This sequence joins TRBV5-1 and TRBJ2-2; 8 nucleotides line up with TRBD1. Germline V gene sequence: CDR1 SGHRS, CDR2 YFSETQ. This CDR3 region has 15 residues. J lost 3 bases, V lost 3 bases, and 4 bases had no gene match. The CDR3 loop reads CASSYRDRYTGELFF. The CDR3 DNA reads TGCGCCAGCAGCTACCGGGACAGGTACACCGGGGAGCTGTTTTTT.

Only one count was recorded for this clone. The chain is built from TRBV6-6 and TRBJ1-6, with D hard to call. Germline V gene lookup returns CDR1 MNHNY and CDR2 SVGAGI (reference sequence). CDR3 size: 11 residues. Between the trimmed V and J ends, which lost 6 bases and 14 bases, there was a span of 11 bases. In DNA, the CDR3 is TGTGCCAGCAGAGACCGGGGAGCCCTCCACTTT. This codes for CASRDRGALHF.

The chain employs TRBV25-1 and TRBJ1-5, with no clear D. Germline-derived CDR1 and CDR2 are MGHDK and SYGVNS. With 8 bases removed from V and 6 bases from J, the gap between germline ends came to 20 bases. This CDR3 is 15 amino acids long. The CDR3 DNA sequence: TGTGCCAGCGCCAAAGCGGAGGGCAATAGTCAGCCCCAGCATTTT. This gives the protein CASAKAEGNSQPQHF.

The genes are TRBV5-4 and TRBJ2-7; D is unresolved. With 5 bases removed from V and 2 bases from J, the gap between germline ends came to 11 bases. From germline, CDR1 is SGHNT and CDR2 YYREEE (reference sequence). The CDR3 length is 13 residues. As DNA, the CDR3 is TGTGCCAGCAGTTCGGACGGGCCCTACGAGCAGTACTTC. Translating gives CASSSDGPYEQYF.

V usage is TRBV6-1 and J usage is TRBJ1-2; D unclear. In germline, CDR1 is MNHNS, CDR2 SASEGT. The CDR3 loop spans 13 amino acids. Between the trimmed V and J ends, which lost 8 bases and 6 bases, there was a span of 16 bases. In nucleotides, the CDR3 is TGTGCCAGCGGATGGGCAGAAAATCATGGCTACACCTTC. Translating it yields CASGWAENHGYTF.

V is TRBV19 and J is TRBJ2-5; possible D gene TRBD2, 6 bases. Trimming pared 4 bases from V and 4 bases from J, leaving 13 bases between. The CDR3 runs to 14 residues. Germline CDR1 reads LNHDA; CDR2 reads SQIVND (reference sequence). CDR3 sequence: CASSTLRGGETQYF. The CDR3 nucleotides read TGTGCCAGTAGTACGTTGCGGGGAGGAGAGACCCAGTACTTC.

This clone came up once. Additional DNA sequences in this sample encode the identical CDR3. The CDR3 spells CAWSRGSSYNEQFF. In nucleotides, the CDR3 is TGTGCCTGGAGTCGGGGCAGCTCCTACAATGAGCAGTTCTTC. V and J are TRBV30 and TRBJ2-1, with D perhaps being TRBD1 or TRBD2 (5 bases each). From germline, CDR1 is GTSNPN and CDR2 SVGIG (reference sequence). CDR3 length: 14 residues. The V gene lost 2 bases and the J gene lost 0 bases, with 8 bases spanning the gap.

The chain employs TRBV11-2 and TRBJ2-3; D call uncertain. CDR1 is SGHAT and CDR2 is FQNNGV in the germline V gene. Between the trimmed V and J ends, which lost 5 bases and 6 bases, there was a span of 15 bases. CDR3 size: 14 residues. The chain's CDR3 is CASSPFVQVDTQYF. The DNA of the CDR3 is TGTGCCAGCAGCCCTTTTGTCCAAGTTGATACGCAGTATTTT.

The chain combines TRBV5-1 with TRBJ1-3; maybe TRBD1 (6 bases). Trimming stripped 0 bases from V and 4 bases from J, with 14 bases between. From germline, CDR1 is SGHRS and CDR2 YFSETQ. This CDR3 is 16 amino acids long. The CDR3 loop is CASSLAGGLGGNTIYF. CDR3 DNA: TGCGCCAGCAGCTTGGCTGGGGGGCTTGGAGGAAACACCATATATTTT.

The chain couples TRBV7-3 to TRBJ1-1; TRBD1 might be the D (6 bases). CDR1 is SGHTA and CDR2 is FQGTGA in the germline V gene. The CDR3 has 14 amino acids. Trimming took off 2 bases at V and 1 base at J, with 8 bases between the two ends. The CDR3 sequence is CASSLGGENTEAFF. CDR3 nucleotides: TGTGCCAGCAGCTTAGGGGGCGAGAACACTGAAGCTTTCTTT.

Details on this clone: Other DNA sequences in this specimen translate into the identical CDR3. The chain has TRBV7-9 and TRBJ2-5; 7 nucleotides align to TRBD2. CDR1 is SEHNR, CDR2 FQNEAQ, per germline (reference sequence). Losses at the gene ends were 5 bases for V and 2 bases for J; bases not matched to a gene: 5. CDR3 length: 14 residues. CDR3 sequence reads: CASSPGGGQETQYF. In DNA form, the CDR3 reads TGTGCCAGCAGCCCTGGCGGGGGACAAGAGACCCAGTACTTC. Combining the CDR3 with reference TRBV7-9 and TRBJ2-5 gives the whole variable domain DTGVSQNPRHKITKRGQNVTFRCDPISEHNRLYWYRQTLGQGPEFLTYFQNEAQLEKSRLLSDRFSAERPKGSFSTLEIQRTEQGDSAMYLCASSPGGGQETQYFGPGTRLLVL.

The rearrangement uses TRBV6-5 and TRBJ1-4; 10 bases line up with TRBD1. The CDR3 covers 15 residues. V trimming: 2 bases; J trimming: 10 bases; junction bases outside the gene matches: 7. Germline V gene lookup returns CDR1 MNHEY and CDR2 SVGAGI. The CDR3 DNA reads TGTGCCAGCAGTTACGTGACAGGGGGCGAGGGAAAACTGTTTTTT. Protein: CASSYVTGGEGKLFF.

This clone appeared once. The chain has TRBV19 and TRBJ1-5, with D maybe TRBD1 (6 bases). From germline, CDR1 is LNHDA and CDR2 SQIVND (reference sequence). The CDR3 loop spans 16 amino acids. Trimming cost V 1 base and J 0 bases, with 10 bases left between them. For the CDR3, the DNA is TGTGCCAGTAGTATAGGGTCAGGGGATAGCAATCAGCCCCAGCATTTT. As protein: CASSIGSGDSNQPQHF.

The rearrangement joins TRBV28 to TRBJ2-7; 14 bases are a match to TRBD2. J was trimmed by 4 bases and V by 5 bases; bases with no gene match: 1. The CDR3 has 14 amino acids. Germline V lookup: CDR1 MDHEN, CDR2 SYDVKM. The CDR3 reads CASSRTSGGYEQYF. The CDR3 bases are TGTGCCAGCAGTCGGACTAGCGGGGGGTACGAGCAGTACTTC.

CDR3: CASRSAGAKFYEQYF. CDR3 nucleotides: TGTGCCAGCAGGTCAGCGGGGGCGAAATTCTACGAGCAGTACTTC. The genes are TRBV28 and TRBJ2-7; 8 bases match TRBD2. V lost 6 bases to trimming and J lost 3 bases; unmatched junction nucleotides: 10. The CDR3 sequence is 15 residues long. The germline gives CDR1 MDHEN, CDR2 SYDVKM. Full variable domain (outside the CDR3, taken from reference TRBV28 and TRBJ2-7): DVKVTQSSRYLVKRTGEKVFLECVQDMDHENMFWYRQDPGLGLRLIYFSYDVKMKEKGDIPEGYSVSREKKERFSLILESASTNQTSMYLCASRSAGAKFYEQYFGPGTRLTVT.